This T cell receptor (beta chain) appears in the sequencing data of a study of T-cell memory formation after mild COVID-19. Study-wide background: TCR clusters showed largely donor specificity.

Each CDR3 protein is one row after TCRdb ran MiXCR on the 5' RACE reads. The table shows over 500,000 distinct CDR3 sequences, with roughly 17% occurring only once. CDR1 is KGHSH and CDR2 is LQKENI in the germline V gene. The CDR3 is 17 amino acids. V was shortened by 2 bases and J by 0 bases, with 14 bases between the two germline ends. V is TRBV18 and J is TRBJ2-1, with D uncertain. Sequences were obtained from PBMCs or a T cell subset sorted from them (not recorded which). This clonotype was sampled from an adult woman who had mild COVID-19 (a few samples of this study predate the infection). Cell type and time point are not known. CDR3 residues: CASSPSSGPSSYNEQFF. The CDR3, as DNA: TGTGCCAGCTCACCATCGTCTGGCCCTAGCTCCTACAATGAGCAGTTCTTC.